This entry concerns a single TCR beta chain. Its antigen is not known. Into CD45RA+ naive and CD45RA-negative memory subsets, the CD4+ cells were split. This record comes from a study of shared clonotypes between healthy human individuals. Findings of the study overall: Clonotypes shared by all four sorted-subset donors had higher generation probabilities than non-shared clonotypes.

For every subset, genomic DNA was evenly distributed across several immunoSEQ plates. Template for every sorted-subset replicate PCR totaled around 200 ng DNA, 30,000 to 35,000 T cell genomes. Only in-frame clones appear in the TCRdb table, and some are missing; sequencing was by immunoSEQ multiplex PCR. The sample has about 1.5 million clones, approximately 96% seen once. The V gene end was trimmed by 3 bases and the J gene end by 7 bases; junction bases not matched to a gene: 3. Germline V gene lookup returns CDR1 KGHSH and CDR2 LQKENI. This CDR3 has 14 amino acids. The source is a man aged 30 to 45 in good health. The chain has TRBV18 and TRBJ2-1; the match to TRBD1 covers 10 bases. Sequenced input: naive CD4+ T cells sorted from blood. Noted subset: CD45RA+ positively selected. CDR3 loop: CASSPGQGTNEQFF. CDR3 coding DNA: TGTGCCAGCTCACCGGGACAGGGGACGAATGAGCAGTTCTTC.